The sequence of this T cell receptor beta chain was determined in a study of T cell changes during pregnancy in multiple sclerosis. This CDR3 contains 14 residues. CDR1 and CDR2 (germline): SGHRS, YFSETQ. Germline trimming cut 1 base from V and 8 bases from J; bases unmatched to any gene: 5. Repertoires were generated with immunoSEQ multiplex PCR, while TCRdb's copy carries only in-frame clones and drops some. The sample shows about 68,000 clones, roughly nine tenths of them seen only once. The sequencing here drew on peripheral blood, taken in the second trimester of pregnancy. This chain links TRBV5-1 with TRBJ1-2; 10 bases fit TRBD1. This TCR came from a female donor with multiple sclerosis, enrolled in a pregnancy study. CDR3 nucleotides: TGCGCCAGCAGCTTGATGGGGACAGGGGAAGGCTACACCTTC. Translating it yields CASSLMGTGEGYTF.